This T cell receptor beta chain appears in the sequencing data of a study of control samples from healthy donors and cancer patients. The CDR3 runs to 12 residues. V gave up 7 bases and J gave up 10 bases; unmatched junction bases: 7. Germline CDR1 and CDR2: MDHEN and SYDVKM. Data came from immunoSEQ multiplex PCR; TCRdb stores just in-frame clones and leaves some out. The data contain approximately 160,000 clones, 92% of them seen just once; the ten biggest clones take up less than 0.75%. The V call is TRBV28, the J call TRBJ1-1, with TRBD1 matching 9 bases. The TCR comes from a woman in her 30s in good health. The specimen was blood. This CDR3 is CASTNRGRGAFF. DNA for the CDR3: TGTGCCAGCACAAACAGGGGGCGGGGAGCTTTCTTT.